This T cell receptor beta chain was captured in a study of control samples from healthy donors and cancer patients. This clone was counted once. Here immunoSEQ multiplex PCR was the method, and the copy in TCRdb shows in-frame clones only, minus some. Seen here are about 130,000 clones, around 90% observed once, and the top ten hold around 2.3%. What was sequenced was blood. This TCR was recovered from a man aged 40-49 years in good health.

Written as DNA, the CDR3 is TGTGCCAGCAGTTCTCCAGGGAGCTCCTACAATGAGCAGTTCTTC. Translation: CASSSPGSSYNEQFF. This sequence joins TRBV27 and TRBJ2-1; D tentatively reads TRBD1 or TRBD2 (5 bases each). The germline V and J ends were trimmed by 4 bases and 0 bases, with 10 bases remaining between them. Germline V gives CDR1 MNHEY, CDR2 SMNVEV (reference sequence). The length of the CDR3 is 15 residues.